These T cell receptor beta chains were read from a single sample in a study of technical replicates of blood from a handful of donors. Generated by immunoSEQ multiplex PCR, the TCRdb table keeps only in-frame clones and is missing some. The data contain nearly 80,000 clones, 96% of them singletons. The specimen was T cells isolated from PBMCs. The receptors originated from a human donor in good health. The CDR3 runs from the conserved cysteine through the conserved F or W. D genes are given only for firm matches. The listing skips clone size in some rows; elsewhere it reads once, few, many or a size class.

>TRBJ1-1|-|TRBV10-3|-
TGTGCCATCAGTGGAGGGAGGGCCTTGAACACTGAAGCTTTCTTT
CAISGGRALNTEAFF
>TRBJ2-1|TRBD1|TRBV9|-
TGTGCCAGCAGCCTCACCGGGACAGGGTACAATGAGCAGTTCTTC
CASSLTGTGYNEQFF
>TRBJ1-1|-|TRBV29-1|few
TGCAGCGTTTGGAGCTTTGGGGCCGATGAAGCTTTCTTT
CSVWSFGADEAFF
>TRBJ1-5|-|TRBV5-5|-
TGTGCCAGCAGCTTGGATGCAGGGGGCAATCAGCCCCAGCATTTT
CASSLDAGGNQPQHF
>TRBJ2-1|-|TRBV30|-
TGTGCCTGGGTCCTGCGGGATGTCTACAATGAGCAGTTCTTC
CAWVLRDVYNEQFF
>TRBJ2-7|-|TRBV6-1|-
TGTGCCAGCAGTGAAGCCCATTCGGGGATCTACGAGCAGTACTTC
CASSEAHSGIYEQYF
>TRBJ2-6|-|TRBV13|-
TGTGCCAGCAGCAATGCTCAATCCCGGAGAACTGGGGCCAACGTCCTGACTTTC
CASSNAQSRRTGANVLTF
>TRBJ2-7|TRBD2|TRBV6-4|-
TGTGCCAGCAGTGACTCCGGGGGGGACGAGCAGTACTTC
CASSDSGGDEQYF
>TRBJ1-2|TRBD1|TRBV11-2|-
TGTGCCAGCAGCTTAACAGGGGGGGAATATGGCTACACCTTC
CASSLTGGEYGYTF
>TRBJ2-7|-|TRBV4-3|-
TGCGCCAGCAGCCAAGATCGGACACCATACTACGAGCAGTACTTC
CASSQDRTPYYEQYF
>TRBJ1-4|-|TRBV4-1|-
TGCGCCAGCAGCCAAGAGGGGACACTAAATGAAAAACTGTTTTTT
CASSQEGTLNEKLFF
>TRBJ1-2|-|TRBV28|-
TGTGCCAGCAGACTCATCCGGGGGGCCTATGGCTACACCTTC
CASRLIRGAYGYTF
>TRBJ2-7|TRBD1|TRBV15|once
TGTGCCACCAGCAGAGATTGGAGACAGGGGGCTTCCTACGAGCAGTACTTC
CATSRDWRQGASYEQYF
>TRBJ2-2|TRBD1|TRBV7-9|-
TGTGCCACTGGGACAGGGTACACCGGGGAGCTGTTTTTT
CATGTGYTGELFF
>TRBJ2-2|TRBD1|TRBV12-5|-
TGTGCTAGTGGTTTGGTACTAGGGACAGGGGGAAATATCGGGGAGCTGTTTTTT
CASGLVLGTGGNIGELFF
>TRBJ2-5|-|TRBV9|-
TGTGCCAGCAGCGTTCAGGCTGAAGAGACCCAGTACTTC
CASSVQAEETQYF